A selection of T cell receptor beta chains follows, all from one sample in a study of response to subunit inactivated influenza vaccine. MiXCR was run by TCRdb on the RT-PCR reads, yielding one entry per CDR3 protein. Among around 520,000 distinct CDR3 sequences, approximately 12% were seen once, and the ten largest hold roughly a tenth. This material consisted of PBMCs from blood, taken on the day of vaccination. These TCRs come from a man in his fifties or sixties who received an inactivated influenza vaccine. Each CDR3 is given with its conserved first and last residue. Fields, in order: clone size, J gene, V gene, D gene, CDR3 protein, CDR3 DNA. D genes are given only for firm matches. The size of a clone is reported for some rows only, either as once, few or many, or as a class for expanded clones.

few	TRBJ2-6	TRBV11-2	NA	CASSSPSRNSGANVLTF	TGTGCCAGCAGCTCCCCCTCGAGAAACTCTGGGGCCAACGTCCTGACTTTC
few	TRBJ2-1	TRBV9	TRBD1	CASSEHRGYNEQFF	TGTGCCAGCAGCGAGCACAGGGGCTACAATGAGCAGTTCTTC
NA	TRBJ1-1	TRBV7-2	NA	CASSLEDDNTEAFF	TGTGCCAGCAGCTTAGAAGACGATAACACTGAAGCTTTCTTT
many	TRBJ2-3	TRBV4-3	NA	CASSQERAGGTDTQYF	TGCGCCAGCAGCCAAGAAAGGGCAGGGGGCACAGATACGCAGTATTTT
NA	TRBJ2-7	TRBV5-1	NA	CASSAGPASYEQYF	TGCGCCAGCAGCGCGGGCCCGGCGAGCTACGAGCAGTACTTC
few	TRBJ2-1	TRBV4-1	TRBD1	CASSKGQGSSYNEQFF	TGCGCCAGCAGCAAAGGACAGGGGAGCTCCTACAATGAGCAGTTCTTC
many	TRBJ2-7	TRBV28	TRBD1	CASSFPGQGRDEQYF	TGTGCCAGCAGTTTCCCGGGACAGGGGAGGGACGAGCAGTACTTC
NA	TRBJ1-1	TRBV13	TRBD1	CASSYPPGQMNTEAFF	TGTGCCAGCAGCTACCCGCCGGGACAGATGAACACTGAAGCTTTCTTT
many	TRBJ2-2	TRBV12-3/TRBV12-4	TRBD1	CASSFLGQGVTGELFF	TGTGCCAGCAGTTTTTTGGGGCAGGGGGTTACCGGGGAGCTGTTTTTT
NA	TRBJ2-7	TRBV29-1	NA	CSVDSDGAGHYEQYF	TGCAGCGTTGATAGTGATGGGGCAGGGCACTACGAGCAGTACTTC
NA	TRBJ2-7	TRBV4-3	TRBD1	CASSQEPGQGSYEQYF	TGCGCCAGCAGCCAAGAACCGGGACAGGGGTCCTACGAGCAGTACTTC
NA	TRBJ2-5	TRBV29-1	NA	CSVDVQGGETQYF	TGCAGCGTTGATGTGCAGGGAGGAGAGACCCAGTACTTC
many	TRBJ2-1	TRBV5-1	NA	CASSLWVSRNSYNEQFF	TGCGCCAGCAGCTTGTGGGTCAGCCGAAACTCCTACAATGAGCAGTTCTTC
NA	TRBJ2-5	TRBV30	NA	CAWSRAGEEKTQYF	TGTGCCTGGAGTCGGGCAGGAGAGGAGAAGACCCAGTACTTC
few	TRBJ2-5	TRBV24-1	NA	CATSDGGVGGETQYF	TGTGCCACCAGTGATGGGGGTGTGGGTGGGGAGACCCAGTACTTC
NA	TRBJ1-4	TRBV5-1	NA	CASSLEHKSNEKLFF	TGCGCCAGCAGCTTGGAGCACAAATCTAATGAAAAACTGTTTTTT
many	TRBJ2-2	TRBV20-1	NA	CSARFQDVPGELFF	TGCAGTGCTAGATTCCAAGACGTACCCGGGGAGCTGTTTTTT
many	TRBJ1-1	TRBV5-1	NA	CASKEGTNTEAFF	TGCGCCAGCAAGGAGGGAACAAACACTGAAGCTTTCTTT
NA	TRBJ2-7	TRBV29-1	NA	CSVEMSNYEQYF	TGCAGCGTTGAAATGTCTAATTACGAGCAGTACTTC
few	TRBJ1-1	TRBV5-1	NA	CASSPDGFTEAFF	TGCGCCAGCAGCCCGGACGGATTCACTGAAGCTTTCTTT
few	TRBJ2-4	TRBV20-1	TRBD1	CSAPTGNGNIQYF	TGCAGTGCTCCGACAGGGAACGGAAACATTCAGTACTTC
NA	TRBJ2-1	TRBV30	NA	CAWRDHNEQFF	TGTGCCTGGAGGGATCACAATGAGCAGTTCTTC
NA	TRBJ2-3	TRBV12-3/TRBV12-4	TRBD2	CASSDGTRRADTQYF	TGTGCCAGCAGCGATGGGACTAGAAGGGCGGATACGCAGTATTTT
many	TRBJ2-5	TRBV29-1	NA	CSVGALRETQYF	TGCAGCGTTGGCGCCCTGAGGGAGACCCAGTACTTC